The text below deals with one TCR beta chain. Antigen unknown. This specimen comes from a study of shared clonotypes between healthy human individuals. Study-wide context: Participating donors consisted of a couple of women and a few men aged 18 to 49.

The donors, healthy adults who were HIV-negative, had experienced no recent acute infections or vaccinations. All the donors were Caucasian adults who lived in Nashville, Tennessee. The V gene's germline CDR1 is SQVTM and CDR2 ANQGSEA. The CDR3 has 11 amino acids. Between the trimmed V and J ends, which lost 7 bases and 6 bases, there was a span of 10 bases. Study outcomes and limitations: Researchers sampled blood only, noting tissue repertoires likely differ.

Using immunoSEQ multiplex PCR, the repertoire was profiled, and TCRdb retains in-frame clones only, with some absent. Here the sample spans roughly 2.6 million clones, 85% to 95% being singletons. This chain joins TRBV29-1 and TRBJ2-1; no clear D gene. Sample: naive CD4+ T cells sorted from blood. Documented subset: CD45RA+ positively selected. The receptor was derived from a man younger than 35 in good health. CDR3 loop: CSGSGPNEQFF. The CDR3 coding sequence is TGCAGCGGATCCGGGCCCAATGAGCAGTTCTTC.